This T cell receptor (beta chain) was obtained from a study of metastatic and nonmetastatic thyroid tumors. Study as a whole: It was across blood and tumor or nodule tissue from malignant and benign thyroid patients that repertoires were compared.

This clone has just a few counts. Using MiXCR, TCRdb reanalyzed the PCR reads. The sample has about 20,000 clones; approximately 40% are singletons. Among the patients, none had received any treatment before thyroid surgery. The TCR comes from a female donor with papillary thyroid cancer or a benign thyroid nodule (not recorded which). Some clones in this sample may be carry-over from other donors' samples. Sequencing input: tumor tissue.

The CDR3 protein is CASSYADLGAFF. The CDR3 nucleotides read TGTGCCAGCAGTTACGCGGACCTTGGAGCTTTCTTT. The chain uses TRBV6-2 or TRBV6-3 and TRBJ1-1; D unclear. The germline V gene has CDR1 MNHEY and CDR2 SVGEGT. Trimming stripped 2 bases from V and 10 bases from J, with 11 bases between. This CDR3 spans 12 amino acids.